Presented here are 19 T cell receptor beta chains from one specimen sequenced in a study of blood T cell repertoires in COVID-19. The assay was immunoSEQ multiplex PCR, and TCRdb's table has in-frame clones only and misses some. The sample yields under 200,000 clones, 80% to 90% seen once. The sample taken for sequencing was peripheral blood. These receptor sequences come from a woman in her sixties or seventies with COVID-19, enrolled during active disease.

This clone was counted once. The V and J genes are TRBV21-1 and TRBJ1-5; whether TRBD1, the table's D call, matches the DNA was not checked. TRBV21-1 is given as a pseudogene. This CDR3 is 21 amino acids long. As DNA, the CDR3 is TGTGCCAGCAGCAAAGTTGTTATGGGGCAGACAGGCCCCCGGTCCAATCAGCCCCAGCATTTT. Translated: CASSKVVMGQTGPRSNQPQHF.

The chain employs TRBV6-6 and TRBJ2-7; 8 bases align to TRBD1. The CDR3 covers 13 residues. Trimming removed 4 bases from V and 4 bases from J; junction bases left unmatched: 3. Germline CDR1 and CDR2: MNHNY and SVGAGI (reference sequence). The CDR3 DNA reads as TGTGCCAGCAGTTCATACAGGGGGTACGAGCAGTACTTC. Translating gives CASSSYRGYEQYF.

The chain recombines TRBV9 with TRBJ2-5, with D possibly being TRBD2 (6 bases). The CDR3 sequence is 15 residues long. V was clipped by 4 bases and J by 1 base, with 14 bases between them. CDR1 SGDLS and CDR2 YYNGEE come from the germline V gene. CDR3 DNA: TGTGCCAGCAGCCCCCAGACTAGTGTCCAAGAGACCCAGTACTTC. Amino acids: CASSPQTSVQETQYF.

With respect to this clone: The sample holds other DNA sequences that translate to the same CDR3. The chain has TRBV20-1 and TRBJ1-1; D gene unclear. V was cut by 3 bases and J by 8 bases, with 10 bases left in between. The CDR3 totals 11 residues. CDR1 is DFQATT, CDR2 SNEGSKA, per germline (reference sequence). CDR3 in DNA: TGCAGTGCTAGTCTGGGCAGGGAAGCTTTCTTT. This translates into CSASLGREAFF.

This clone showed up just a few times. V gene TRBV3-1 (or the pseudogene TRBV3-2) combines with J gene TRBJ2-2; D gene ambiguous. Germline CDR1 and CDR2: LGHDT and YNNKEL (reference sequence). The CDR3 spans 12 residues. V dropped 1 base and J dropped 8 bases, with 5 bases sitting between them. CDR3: CASSQGPGELFF. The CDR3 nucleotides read TGTGCCAGCAGCCAAGGTCCAGGGGAGCTGTTTTTT.

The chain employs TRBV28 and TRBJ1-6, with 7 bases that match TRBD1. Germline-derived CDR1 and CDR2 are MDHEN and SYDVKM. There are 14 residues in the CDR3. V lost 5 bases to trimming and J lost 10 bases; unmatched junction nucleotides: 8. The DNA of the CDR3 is TGTGCCAGCAGTCAGACAGGGCACGGGTCACCCCTCCACTTT. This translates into CASSQTGHGSPLHF.

The DNA of the CDR3 is TGTGCCAGCAGCGCCCCGGGACAGGGGCGGGAGACCCAGTACTTC. Amino acid sequence: CASSAPGQGRETQYF. The chain uses TRBV11-2 and TRBJ2-5; TRBD1 matches at 10 bases. CDR1 is SGHAT and CDR2 is FQNNGV in the germline V gene. The V and J ends lost 5 bases and 5 bases, in that order; junction bases with no gene match: 8. The CDR3 contains 15 residues.

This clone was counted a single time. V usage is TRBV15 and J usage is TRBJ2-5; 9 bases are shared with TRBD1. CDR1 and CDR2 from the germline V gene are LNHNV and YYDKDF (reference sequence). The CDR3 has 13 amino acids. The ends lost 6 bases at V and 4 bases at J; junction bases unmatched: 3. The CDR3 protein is CATSRQGGETQYF. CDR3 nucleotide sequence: TGTGCCACCAGTAGACAGGGGGGAGAGACCCAGTACTTC.

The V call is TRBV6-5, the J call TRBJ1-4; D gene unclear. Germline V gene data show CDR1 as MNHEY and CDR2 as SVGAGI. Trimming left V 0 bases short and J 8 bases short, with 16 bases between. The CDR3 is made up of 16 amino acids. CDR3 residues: CASSYSALRGKEKLFF. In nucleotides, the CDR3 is TGTGCCAGCAGTTACTCTGCCTTACGAGGGAAGGAAAAACTGTTTTTT.

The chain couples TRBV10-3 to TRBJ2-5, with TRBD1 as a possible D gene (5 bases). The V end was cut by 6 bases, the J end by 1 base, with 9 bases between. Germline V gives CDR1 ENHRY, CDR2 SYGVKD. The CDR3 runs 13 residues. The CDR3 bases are TGTGCCATCAGGAGTGGGGCCCAAGAGACCCAGTACTTC. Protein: CAIRSGAQETQYF.

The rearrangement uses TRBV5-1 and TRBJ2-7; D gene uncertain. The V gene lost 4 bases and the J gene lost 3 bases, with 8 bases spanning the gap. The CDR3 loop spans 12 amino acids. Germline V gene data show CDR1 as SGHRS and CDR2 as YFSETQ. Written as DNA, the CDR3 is TGCGCCAGCAGCCCTACGGTCTACGAGCAGTACTTC. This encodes CASSPTVYEQYF.

The CDR3 sequence is CASSEHGQGVSPLHF. For the CDR3, the DNA is TGTGCCAGCAGCGAGCACGGACAGGGGGTTTCACCCCTCCACTTT. V usage is TRBV14 and J usage is TRBJ1-6; 10 bases are a match to TRBD1. Germline values: CDR1 SGHDN, CDR2 FVKESK. The junction had 7 bases not matched to a gene; V was cut back by 5 bases and J by 9 bases. The CDR3 length is 15 residues. The whole variable domain, filled in from reference TRBV14 and TRBJ1-6, reads EAGVTQFPSHSVIEKGQTVTLRCDPISGHDNLYWYRRVMGKEIKFLLHFVKESKQDESGMPNNRFLAERTGGTYSTLKVQPAELEDSGVYFCASSEHGQGVSPLHFGNGTRLTVT.

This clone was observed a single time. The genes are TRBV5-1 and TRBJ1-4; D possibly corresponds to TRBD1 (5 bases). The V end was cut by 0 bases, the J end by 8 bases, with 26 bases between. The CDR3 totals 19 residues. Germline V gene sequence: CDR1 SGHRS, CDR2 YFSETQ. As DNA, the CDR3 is TGCGCCAGCAGCTTGGGACGATTTGATACAGGCCCAAAAGGGGAAAAACTGTTTTTT. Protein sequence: CASSLGRFDTGPKGEKLFF.

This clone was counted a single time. CDR3 in amino acids: CASSETSGGASYNEQFF. The CDR3 region has the DNA TGTGCCAGCAGTGAAACTAGCGGGGGGGCCTCCTACAATGAGCAGTTCTTC. The genes are TRBV25-1 and TRBJ2-1; 13 bases map to TRBD2. The length of the CDR3 is 17 residues. The germline V gene has CDR1 MGHDK and CDR2 SYGVNS. V shed 2 bases, J shed 0 bases, and the junction held 1 base outside the gene matches.

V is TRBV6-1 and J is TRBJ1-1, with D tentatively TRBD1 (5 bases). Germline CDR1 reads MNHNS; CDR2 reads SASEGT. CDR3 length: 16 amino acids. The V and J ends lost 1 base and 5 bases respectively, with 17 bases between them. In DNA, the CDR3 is TGTGCCAGCAGTGAAGGACTCTTGGGGGGATGGACTGAAGCTTTCTTT. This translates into CASSEGLLGGWTEAFF.

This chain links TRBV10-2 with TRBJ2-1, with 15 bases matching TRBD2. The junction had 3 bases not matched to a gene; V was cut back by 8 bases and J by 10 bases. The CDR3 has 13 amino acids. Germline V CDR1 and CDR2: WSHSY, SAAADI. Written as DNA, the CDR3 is TGCGCCAGCCGGACTAGCGGGGGGGGCGAGCAGTTCTTC. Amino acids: CASRTSGGGEQFF.

The CDR3 spells CASSLEGGIPYEQYF. The CDR3 DNA sequence: TGTGCCAGCAGCTTAGAGGGCGGGATTCCCTACGAGCAGTACTTC. The V and J genes are TRBV11-2 and TRBJ2-7; D may be TRBD2 (6 bases). V lost 0 bases and J 2 bases, leaving 11 bases between the germline ends. The CDR3 covers 15 residues. CDR1 is SGHAT and CDR2 is FQNNGV in the germline V gene.

CDR3 in amino acids: CASSLDARGYNSPLHF. The CDR3 DNA is TGTGCCAGCAGCTTGGACGCCAGGGGGTATAATTCACCCCTCCACTTT. The chain couples TRBV5-4 to TRBJ1-6; the match to TRBD1 covers 7 bases. CDR3 length: 16 amino acids. Germline V gives CDR1 SGHNT, CDR2 YYREEE (reference sequence). After removal of 0 bases from V and 4 bases from J, the junction contained 4 bases not matched to a gene.

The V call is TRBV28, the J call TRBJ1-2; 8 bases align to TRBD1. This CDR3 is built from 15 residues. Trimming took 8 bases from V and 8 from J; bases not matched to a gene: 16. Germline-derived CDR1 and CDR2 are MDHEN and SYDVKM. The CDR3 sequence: CASSGPGTGLLGYTF. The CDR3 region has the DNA TGTGCCAGCTCTGGACCCGGGACAGGTTTATTGGGCTACACCTTC.